This TCR beta chain was documented in a study of blood T cell repertoires in COVID-19 (dated by TCRdb to about 2020). For context, the study as a whole: Samples covering the acute and convalescent phases of COVID-19 were provided by collaborators in the United States, Italy and Spain. The material from the prospective study consisted of cDNA or gDNA derived from T cells, B-cell-depleted T cells, or PBMCs. Deeply sampled blood TCRbeta repertoires from subjects exposed to, actively infected with, or recovered from COVID-19 were included in the dataset. The repertoires were made available in a free public database intended to serve as a resource for research on the immune response to SARS-CoV-2. The samples were drawn from two sources: the first 160 participants of the ongoing ImmuneRACE study, and some 1,300 subjects contributed by 6 global collaborators. A de-identified subject ID, COVID-19 status, age in years and sex were almost always included in the sample metadata. Where HLA class I and class II types were available, the types were taken from metadata supplied by the sample provider, not from assay-based typing.

Inclusive of the bounding cysteine and phenylalanine, the CDR3 is 14 residues long. The sequence is cut down to CDR3 DNA, 42 bases in frame from base 1. The V end loses 5 bases and the J end loses 5 bases, and a stretch of 15 bases separates them. The germline V gene sets CDR1 to SGHTA and CDR2 to FQGTGA. The paper's findings and limits, for the study overall: How much clinical and demographic metadata was included differed by source and by participant, and the metadata was provided uncurated.

Each collaborating institution followed its own protocols to collect whole blood in K2EDTA tubes. For TCRbeta analysis, collaborators shipped samples as frozen whole blood, isolated PBMCs, or DNA extracted from either of those sample types. Of note for this clone: Its antigen is not yet known. Qualities for individual bases were not recorded, and no much larger clone is one base off.

TCRbeta CDR3 regions were amplified from genomic DNA using the immunoSEQ Assay, a bias-controlled multiplex PCR. In the paper's pipeline: Nucleated cell counts per sample were estimated from amplification of reference gene primers within the assay. To quantify the absolute abundance of each unique TCRbeta CDR3 rearrangement, sequence reads were collapsed and filtered. For each sample, productive Simpson clonality was calculated as the square root of Simpson's diversity index across productive rearrangements. Entries here come from immuneACCESS through TCRdb and include only in-frame sequences with V and J called. Some clones fail to appear in such tables; in the studies checked, an unresolved V gene covers under half of the shortfall, and the cause of the remainder is unknown. Clone size and the V and J calls come from that table; the DNA yielded D and trimming. The sample includes tens of thousands of clones, with 80% to 95% observed a single time. The top ten hold over 2% of the sample.

Sequencing input: peripheral blood. The chain was built from TRBV7-3 and TRBJ2-5; possibly the D gene is TRBD2, per 5 matching bases. The clonotype originates from a man aged 45 to 65 with active COVID-19. The encoded CDR3 is CASSATPRGETQYF. DNA sequence: TGTGCCAGCAGCGCAACACCTAGAGGGGAGACCCAGTACTTC.